This record covers a single T cell receptor beta chain. No antigen is known for it. Germline CDR1 and CDR2: MGHRA and YSYEKL. This CDR3 has 12 residues. V shed 0 bases and J shed 6 bases, with 3 bases lying between them. Reverse transcription of roughly 0.45 to 1 ug RNA used random hexamers. The TCR beta CDR3 was amplified by immunoSEQ multiplex PCR across 54 Vbeta, 13 Jbeta. TCRdb analysed the immunoSEQ multiplex PCR reads with MiXCR anew, one entry per CDR3 protein. The sample includes fewer than 150,000 distinct CDR3 sequences, approximately 95% seen only once; the top ten take 0.15% to 0.2%. The data derive from a study of CD8 T cells in Susac syndrome. The study's findings and limits: The authors found 15 to 20 Susac-specific public clones in total CD8+ repertoires and roughly five in CD8+ TEMRA repertoires.

The specimen was CD8+ T cells from PBMCs. This clonotype was obtained from a human donor with Susac syndrome. The genes are TRBV4-1 and TRBJ1-5; D is undetermined. This CDR3 reads CASSQDAQPQHF. CDR3 sequence (DNA): TGCGCCAGCAGCCAAGATGCTCAGCCCCAGCATTTT.